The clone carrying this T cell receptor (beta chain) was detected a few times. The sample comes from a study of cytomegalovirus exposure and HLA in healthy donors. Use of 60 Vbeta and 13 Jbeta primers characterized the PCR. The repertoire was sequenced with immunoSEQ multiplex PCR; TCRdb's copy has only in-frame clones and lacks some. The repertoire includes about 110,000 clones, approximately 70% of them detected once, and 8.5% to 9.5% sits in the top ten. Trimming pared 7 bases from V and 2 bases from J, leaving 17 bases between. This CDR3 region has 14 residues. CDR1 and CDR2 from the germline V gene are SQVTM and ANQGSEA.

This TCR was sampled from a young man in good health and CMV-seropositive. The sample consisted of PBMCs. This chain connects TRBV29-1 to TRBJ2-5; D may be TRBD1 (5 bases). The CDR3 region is CSAVPGSGQETQYF. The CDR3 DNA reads TGCAGCGCAGTCCCAGGGTCTGGGCAAGAGACCCAGTACTTC.